The 5 T cell receptor beta chains given below trace back to one sample, sequenced in a study of OX40 agonist ivuxolimab in advanced cancers. Profiling relied on immunoSEQ multiplex PCR, and the TCRdb table lists in-frame clones only, not all of them. The data contain roughly 38,000 clones, approximately 79% of them seen just once; the ten biggest clones take up 1.8%. The source was CD4+ or CD8+ T cells sorted from blood, collected in a trial of the OX40 agonist ivuxolimab. The receptors come from an adult with an advanced solid tumor such as melanoma, head and neck, liver or kidney cancer.

This chain joins TRBV4-3 and TRBJ2-1; D may be TRBD1 or TRBD2 (5 bases each). V lost 2 bases and J 10 bases, leaving 18 bases between the germline ends. This CDR3 has 15 residues. Germline V gene data show CDR1 as LGHNA and CDR2 as YSLEER. CDR3 in amino acids: CASSQRLASEGEQFF. As DNA, the CDR3 is TGCGCCAGCAGCCAACGACTGGCCTCCGAGGGGGAGCAGTTCTTC.

This sequence joins TRBV10-2 and TRBJ2-5, with a weak D call TRBD2 (5 bases). The CDR3 totals 15 residues. With 5 bases removed from V and 2 bases from J, the gap between germline ends came to 15 bases. The germline gives CDR1 WSHSY, CDR2 SAAADI. CDR3 in DNA: TGCGCCAGCAGTCCCCGGACTGGACCACAAGAGACCCAGTACTTC. Protein sequence: CASSPRTGPQETQYF.

CDR3 nucleotide sequence: TGTGCCAGCAGCTCTCCGGGACAGTTAAACATTCAGTACTTC. It is translated as CASSSPGQLNIQYF. The rearrangement links TRBV7-2 to TRBJ2-4; 7 bases agree with TRBD1. This CDR3 comprises 14 residues. The junction had 6 bases not matched to a gene; V was cut back by 4 bases and J by 6 bases. CDR1 SGHTA and CDR2 FQGNSA come from the germline V gene.

This clone was detected only once. This chain links TRBV18 with TRBJ1-2; D gene uncertain. Trimming stripped 3 bases from V and 4 bases from J, with 9 bases between. The germline V gene has CDR1 KGHSH and CDR2 LQKENI. The CDR3 runs to 13 residues. DNA for the CDR3: TGTGCCAGCTCACCGTCGGGGTCCTATGGCTACACCTTC. This gives the protein CASSPSGSYGYTF.

V is TRBV18 and J is TRBJ2-1, with 7 nucleotides matching TRBD1. Per germline, CDR1 KGHSH and CDR2 LQKENI. The CDR3 is made up of 16 amino acids. V lost 5 bases and J lost 4; bases outside the gene matches: 11. CDR3 sequence: CASSSRQGKSYNEQFF. CDR3 nucleotides: TGTGCCAGCTCAAGTCGACAGGGCAAGAGTTACAATGAGCAGTTCTTC.